Shown below are 10 T cell receptor beta chains from a single sample sequenced in a study of CD8 T cells in Susac syndrome. The authors reverse transcribed about 0.5 to 1 ug RNA with random hexamers. TCRdb analysed the immunoSEQ multiplex PCR reads with MiXCR anew, one entry per CDR3 protein. The sample lists 70,000 to 100,000 distinct CDR3 sequences; about 95% were seen once. Material for sequencing was CD8+ T cells from PBMCs. The receptors were gathered from a human donor with Susac syndrome.

The chain carries TRBV20-1 and TRBJ1-2, with TRBD1 matching 7 bases. With V trimmed by 6 bases and J by 6 bases, 10 bases remained unmatched. The germline gives CDR1 DFQATT, CDR2 SNEGSKA (reference sequence). This CDR3 has 13 residues. The CDR3 DNA is TGCAGTGCCCCCTCCGGGACAGAGCATGGCTACACCTTC. Its translation is CSAPSGTEHGYTF.

The rearrangement links TRBV25-1 to TRBJ2-7; no clear D gene. Germline lookup yields CDR1 MGHDK and CDR2 SYGVNS. Trimming took off 1 base at V and 6 bases at J, with 10 bases between the two ends. CDR3 length equals 13 residues. Written as DNA, the CDR3 is TGTGCCAGCAGTGAATGGGAATCATCCGAGCAGTACTTC. It codes for CASSEWESSEQYF.

V is TRBV13 and J is TRBJ1-1; the D is unclear. V was pared by 6 bases and J by 5 bases, with 10 bases between. The CDR3 is 12 amino acids. In germline, CDR1 is PRHDT, CDR2 FYEKMQ (reference sequence). In DNA, the CDR3 is TGTGCCAGCAGAGAACCCGGGACTGAAGCTTTCTTT. It is translated as CASREPGTEAFF.

J is TRBJ2-1 and V is TRBV14; 8 bases agree with TRBD2. The length of the CDR3 is 17 residues. V lost 0 bases to trimming and J lost 4 bases; unmatched junction nucleotides: 8. The germline gives CDR1 SGHDN, CDR2 FVKESK. CDR3 loop: CASSQEDNGGEYNEQFF. Written as DNA, the CDR3 is TGTGCCAGCAGCCAAGAGGATAACGGGGGGGAATACAATGAGCAGTTCTTC.

The J gene is TRBJ2-5, the V gene TRBV2; D perhaps matches TRBD2 (5 bases). The CDR3 totals 12 residues. Trimming cost V 8 bases and J 3 bases, with 10 bases left between them. Germline CDR1 SNHLY, CDR2 FYNNEI. The chain's CDR3 is CASPGSKETQYF. The DNA of the CDR3 is TGTGCCAGCCCGGGGAGCAAAGAGACCCAGTACTTC.

This chain joins TRBV12-3 or TRBV12-4 and TRBJ1-3, with no clear D. The length of the CDR3 is 14 residues. V was shortened by 2 bases and J by 2 bases, with 7 bases between the two germline ends. CDR3 nucleotide sequence: TGTGCCAGCAGTTTATGGACTCCTGGAAACACCATATATTTT. It codes for CASSLWTPGNTIYF.

The J gene is TRBJ2-5, the V gene TRBV29-1; no firm D call. CDR1 is SQVTM and CDR2 is ANQGSEA in the germline V gene. The CDR3 loop spans 14 amino acids. V was shortened by 4 bases and J by 4 bases, with 16 bases between the two germline ends. CDR3 DNA: TGCAGCGTTGGAAGTGTGGCTTTATCAGAGACCCAGTACTTC. Its translation is CSVGSVALSETQYF.

This sequence joins TRBV12-3 or TRBV12-4 and TRBJ2-7, with 8 bases fitting TRBD2. CDR3 length: 15 amino acids. V shed 6 bases and J 4 bases; nucleotides not matched to a gene: 11. The DNA of the CDR3 is TGTGCCAGCAGCCCAGCGGGAGTCCCTTTGTACGAGCAGTACTTC. It encodes CASSPAGVPLYEQYF.

The rearrangement uses TRBV9 and TRBJ2-3, with a weak D call TRBD2 (5 bases). Looked up from germline, CDR1 is SGDLS and CDR2 is YYNGEE. V lost 0 bases and J lost 4, with 12 bases in between. The CDR3 contains 15 residues. Here the CDR3 reads CASSVVARVADTQYF. In DNA form, the CDR3 reads TGTGCCAGCAGCGTAGTAGCGCGGGTTGCAGATACGCAGTATTTT.

The V and J genes are TRBV6-2 or TRBV6-3 and TRBJ2-7; 9 bases fit TRBD1. This CDR3 region has 14 residues. J was trimmed by 2 bases and V by 5 bases; bases with no gene match: 4. Germline CDR1 is MNHEY and CDR2 is SVGEGT. The CDR3 protein is CASSRWTGAYEQYV. The CDR3 nucleotides are TGTGCCAGCAGTCGATGGACAGGGGCCTACGAGCAGTACGTC.